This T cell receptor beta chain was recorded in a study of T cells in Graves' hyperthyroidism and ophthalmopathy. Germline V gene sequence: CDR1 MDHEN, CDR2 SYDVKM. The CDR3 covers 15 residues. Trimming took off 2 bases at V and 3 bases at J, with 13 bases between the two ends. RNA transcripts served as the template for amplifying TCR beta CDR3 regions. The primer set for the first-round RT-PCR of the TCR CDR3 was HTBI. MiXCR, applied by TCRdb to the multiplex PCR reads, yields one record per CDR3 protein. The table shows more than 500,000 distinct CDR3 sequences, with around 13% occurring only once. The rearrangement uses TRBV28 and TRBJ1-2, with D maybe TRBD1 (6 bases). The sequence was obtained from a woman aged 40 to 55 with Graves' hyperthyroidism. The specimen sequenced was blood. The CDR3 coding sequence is TGTGCCAGCAGTTTACGTCCAGGGGTTGACTATGGCTACACCTTC. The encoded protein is CASSLRPGVDYGYTF.